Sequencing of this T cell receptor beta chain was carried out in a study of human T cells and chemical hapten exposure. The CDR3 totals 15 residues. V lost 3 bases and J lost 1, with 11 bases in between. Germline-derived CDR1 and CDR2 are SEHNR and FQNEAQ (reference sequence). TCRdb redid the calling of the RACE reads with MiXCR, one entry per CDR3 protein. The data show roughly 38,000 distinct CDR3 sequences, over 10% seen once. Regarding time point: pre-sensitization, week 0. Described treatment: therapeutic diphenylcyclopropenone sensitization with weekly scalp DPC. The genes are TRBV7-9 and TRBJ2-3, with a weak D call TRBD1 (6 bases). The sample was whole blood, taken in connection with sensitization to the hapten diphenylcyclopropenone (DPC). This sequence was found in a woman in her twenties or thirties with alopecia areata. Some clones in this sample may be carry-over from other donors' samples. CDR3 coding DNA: TGTGCCAGCAGCTTTTCAGGGGCCGGCACAGATACGCAGTATTTT. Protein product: CASSFSGAGTDTQYF. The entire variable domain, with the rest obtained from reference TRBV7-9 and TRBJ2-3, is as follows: DTGVSQNPRHKITKRGQNVTFRCDPISEHNRLYWYRQTLGQGPEFLTYFQNEAQLEKSRLLSDRFSAERPKGSFSTLEIQRTEQGDSAMYLCASSFSGAGTDTQYFGPGTRLTVL.